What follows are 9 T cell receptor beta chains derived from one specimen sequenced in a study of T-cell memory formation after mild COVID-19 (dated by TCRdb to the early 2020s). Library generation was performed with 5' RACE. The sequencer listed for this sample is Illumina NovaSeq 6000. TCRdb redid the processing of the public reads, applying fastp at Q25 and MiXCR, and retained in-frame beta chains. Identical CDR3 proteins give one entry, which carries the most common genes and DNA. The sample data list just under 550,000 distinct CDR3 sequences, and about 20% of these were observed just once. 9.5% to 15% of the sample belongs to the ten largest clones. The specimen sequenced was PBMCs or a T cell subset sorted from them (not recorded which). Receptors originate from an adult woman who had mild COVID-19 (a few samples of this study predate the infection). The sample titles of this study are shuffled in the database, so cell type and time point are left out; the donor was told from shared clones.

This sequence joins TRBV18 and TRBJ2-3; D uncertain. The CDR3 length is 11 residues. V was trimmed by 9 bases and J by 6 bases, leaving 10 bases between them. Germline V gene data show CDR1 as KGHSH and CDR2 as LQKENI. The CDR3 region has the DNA TGTGCCAGTAGGCTTATGGATACGCAGTATTTT. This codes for CASRLMDTQYF.

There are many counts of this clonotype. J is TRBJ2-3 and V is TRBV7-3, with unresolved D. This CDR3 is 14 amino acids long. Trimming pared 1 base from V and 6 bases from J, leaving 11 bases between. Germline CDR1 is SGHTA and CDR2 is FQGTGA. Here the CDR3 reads CASSLRGSLDTQYF. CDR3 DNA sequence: TGTGCCAGCAGCTTAAGAGGCTCCTTGGATACGCAGTATTTT.

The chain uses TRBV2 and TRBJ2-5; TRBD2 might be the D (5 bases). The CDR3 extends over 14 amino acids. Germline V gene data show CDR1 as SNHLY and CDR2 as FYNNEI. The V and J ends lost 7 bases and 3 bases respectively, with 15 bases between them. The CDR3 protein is CASKTGRVEETQYF. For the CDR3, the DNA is TGTGCCAGCAAGACTGGGAGAGTGGAAGAGACCCAGTACTTC.

CDR3 DNA sequence: TGTGCCAGCAGCCCGGGGCACAGGGAGTCTGAAGCTTTCTTT. It codes for CASSPGHRESEAFF. This chain connects TRBV21-1 to TRBJ1-1; the D call in the table, TRBD1, was not verified against the DNA. TRBV21-1 is given as a pseudogene. The CDR3 extends over 14 amino acids.

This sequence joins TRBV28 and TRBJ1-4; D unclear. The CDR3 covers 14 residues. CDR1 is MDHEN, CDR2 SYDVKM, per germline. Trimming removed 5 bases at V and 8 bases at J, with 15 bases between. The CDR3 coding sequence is TGTGCCAGCAGTCTCCAGGTATTGAGGGAAAAACTGTTTTTT. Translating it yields CASSLQVLREKLFF.

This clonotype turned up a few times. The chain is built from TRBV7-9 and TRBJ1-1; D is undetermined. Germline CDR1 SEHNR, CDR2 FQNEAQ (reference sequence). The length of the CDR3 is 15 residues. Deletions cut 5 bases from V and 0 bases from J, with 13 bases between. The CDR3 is CASSRNPSLNTEAFF. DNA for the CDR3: TGTGCCAGCAGCCGCAACCCATCATTGAACACTGAAGCTTTCTTT. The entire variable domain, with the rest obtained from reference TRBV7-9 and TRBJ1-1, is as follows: DTGVSQNPRHKITKRGQNVTFRCDPISEHNRLYWYRQTLGQGPEFLTYFQNEAQLEKSRLLSDRFSAERPKGSFSTLEIQRTEQGDSAMYLCASSRNPSLNTEAFFGQGTRLTVV.

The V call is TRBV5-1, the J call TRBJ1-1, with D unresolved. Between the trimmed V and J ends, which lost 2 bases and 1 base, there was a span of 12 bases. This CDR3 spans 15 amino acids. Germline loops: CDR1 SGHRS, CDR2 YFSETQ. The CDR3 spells CASSFPEEGNTEAFF. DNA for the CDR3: TGCGCCAGCAGCTTCCCCGAAGAGGGGAACACTGAAGCTTTCTTT.

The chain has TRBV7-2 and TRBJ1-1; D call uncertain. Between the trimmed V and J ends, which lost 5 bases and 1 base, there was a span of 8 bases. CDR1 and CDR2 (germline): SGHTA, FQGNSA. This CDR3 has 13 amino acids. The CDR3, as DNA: TGTGCCAGCAGCGCCGACTGGAACACTGAAGCTTTCTTT. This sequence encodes CASSADWNTEAFF. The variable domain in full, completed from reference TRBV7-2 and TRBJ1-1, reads GAGVSQSPSNKVTEKGKDVELRCDPISGHTALYWYRQSLGQGLEFLIYFQGNSAPDKSGLPSDRFSAERTGGSVSTLTIQRTQQEDSAVYLCASSADWNTEAFFGQGTRLTVV.

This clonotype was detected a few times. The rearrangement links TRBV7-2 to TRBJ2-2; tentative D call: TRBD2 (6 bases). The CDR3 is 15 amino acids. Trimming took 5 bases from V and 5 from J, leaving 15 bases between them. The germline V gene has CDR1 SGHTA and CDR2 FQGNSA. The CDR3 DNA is TGTGCCAGCAGCCCCGGCGGAGGGCTAACCGGGGAGCTGTTTTTT. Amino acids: CASSPGGGLTGELFF.